The 6 T cell receptor beta chains listed next were all sequenced from one sample in a study of cytomegalovirus exposure and HLA in healthy donors (dated by TCRdb to 2016 to 2017). The receptor library was made with the immunoSEQ multiplex PCR assay. Held by TCRdb, this immuneACCESS table contains in-frame sequences only and omits some clones. Under half of the omission traces to an unresolved V gene where checked; the cause of the rest is unknown. This sample is represented by approximately 180,000 clones; roughly 83% of them were singletons. The ten largest clones add up to more than 1.4% of the sample. Sample: PBMCs. Receptor source: a woman younger than 30 in good health and CMV-seronegative.

The CDR3 protein is CASSRDRNQPQHF. CDR3 in DNA: TGTGCCAGTAGTCGGGACAGAAATCAGCCCCAGCATTTT. This rearrangement joins TRBV19 to TRBJ1-5, with 7 positions matching TRBD1. V lost 5 bases and J lost 4; bases outside the gene matches: 2. This CDR3 region has 13 residues. The germline CDR1 and CDR2 sequences are LNHDA and SQIVND (reference sequence).

The chain is built from TRBV10-2 and TRBJ2-7; perhaps TRBD1 as D (6 bases). Looked up from germline, CDR1 is WSHSY and CDR2 is SAAADI. V was trimmed by 10 bases and J by 0 bases, leaving 13 bases between them. CDR3 length: 13 residues. The DNA for the CDR3 is TGCGCCACCTTAGGACAGAGCTCCTACGAGCAGTACTTC. This encodes CATLGQSSYEQYF.

The CDR3: CASSIGQNTYEQYF. Written as DNA, the CDR3 is TGTGCCAGTAGTATCGGACAGAATACCTACGAGCAGTACTTC. This chain uses TRBV19 with TRBJ2-7; TRBD1 might be the D (6 bases). The CDR3 extends over 14 amino acids. CDR1 and CDR2 (germline): LNHDA, SQIVND (reference sequence). Trimming cost V 3 bases and J 2 bases, with 11 bases left between them. The whole variable domain, remainder taken from reference TRBV19 and TRBJ2-7, is DGGITQSPKYLFRKEGQNVTLSCEQNLNHDAMYWYRQDPGQGLRLIYYSQIVNDFQKGDIAEGYSVSREKKESFPLTVTSAQKNPTAFYLCASSIGQNTYEQYFGPGTRLTVT.

This chain connects TRBV12-5 to TRBJ1-5; possible D gene TRBD1, 6 bases. The germline V gene has CDR1 LGHNT and CDR2 FRNRAP. The CDR3 length is 15 residues. V was pared by 1 base and J by 0 bases, with 7 bases between. CDR3 sequence reads: CASGLGQASNQPQHF. The CDR3 region has the DNA TGTGCTAGTGGTTTGGGACAGGCTAGCAATCAGCCCCAGCATTTT. Full variable domain (remainder filled in from reference TRBV12-5 and TRBJ1-5): DARVTQTPRHKVTEMGQEVTMRCQPILGHNTVFWYRQTMMQGLELLAYFRNRAPLDDSGMPKDRFSAEMPDATLATLKIQPSEPRDSAVYFCASGLGQASNQPQHFGDGTRLSIL.

The rearrangement uses TRBV28 and TRBJ1-2; TRBD1 might be the D (5 bases). The CDR3 covers 13 residues. V was trimmed by 4 bases and J by 4 bases, leaving 10 bases between them. Germline V gene data show CDR1 as MDHEN and CDR2 as SYDVKM. CDR3 region: CASSSTTAYGYTF. The DNA for the CDR3 is TGTGCCAGCAGTTCGACGACAGCCTATGGCTACACCTTC.

V usage is TRBV9 and J usage is TRBJ1-1, with 9 bases aligning to TRBD1. Trimming at V came to 7 bases and at J to 3 bases, leaving 10 bases not matched to a gene. Germline CDR1 SGDLS, CDR2 YYNGEE. The CDR3 sequence is 15 residues long. CDR3 coding DNA: TGTGCCAGCTTCCTTTACCGACAGGGGGACACTGAAGCTTTCTTT. Translating it yields CASFLYRQGDTEAFF.